This T cell receptor beta chain stems from a study of Ad26.COV2.S vaccination and SARS-CoV-2 variants. Background on the study: Recipients of Ad26.COV2.S got it intramuscularly, once or twice 56 days apart.

The treatment was: some 20 received Ad26.COV2.S at low or high dose, single or two shots; about 5 received placebo; per-sample allocation not given. At day 63 after the first vaccine or placebo injection, samples were drawn. This CDR3 contains 15 residues. The germline V and J ends were trimmed by 0 bases and 1 base, with 9 bases remaining between them. Germline V gives CDR1 MNHEY, CDR2 SVGAGI. Sequenced by immunoSEQ multiplex PCR; TCRdb stores in-frame clones only, minus some. Altogether hundreds of thousands of clones are present, around 89% being singletons, with the ten largest covering around 5%.

This sequence joins TRBV6-5 and TRBJ2-5, with D possibly being TRBD2 (6 bases). This specimen consisted of peripheral blood, obtained in a trial of Ad26.COV2.S vaccine versus placebo. The clonotype originates from a person aged 18-65 years who received the Ad26.COV2.S COVID-19 vaccine or a placebo. The CDR3 spells CASSYSAGTQETQYF. CDR3 coding DNA: TGTGCCAGCAGTTACTCGGCGGGGACCCAAGAGACCCAGTACTTC.